These 14 T cell receptor beta chains were all obtained from the same sample, sequenced in a study of post-analysis software for immune sequencing data. Findings of the study overall: The five TRBV segments detected at higher frequency in patients than in controls included TRBV5-6, TRBV5-1 and TRBV20-1.

Prepared libraries of TCR beta cDNA carried unique molecular identifiers. TCRdb processed the PCR reads anew with MiXCR; each CDR3 protein has one entry. The table lists about half a million distinct CDR3 sequences, around a third of them singletons. No cognate antigen is known for these TCRs. The sequenced sample consisted of blood. Receptors originate from a girl aged 2-17 years with multiple sclerosis.

The chain links TRBV10-3 to TRBJ2-3; tentative D call: TRBD1 (5 bases). V lost 6 bases and J lost 0, with 7 bases in between. Germline V lookup: CDR1 ENHRY, CDR2 SYGVKD. CDR3 length equals 13 residues. CDR3 amino acids: CAIRTGSTDTQYF. The CDR3 DNA sequence: TGTGCCATCAGAACAGGCAGCACAGATACGCAGTATTTT.

This sequence joins TRBV5-1 and TRBJ2-3, with 12 bases aligning to TRBD2. V lost 3 bases and J lost 3; bases outside the gene matches: 5. Germline V CDR1 and CDR2: SGHRS, YFSETQ. This CDR3 region has 16 residues. In nucleotides, the CDR3 is TGCGCCAGCAGCTCGGAGACTAGCGGGGGAACAGATACGCAGTATTTT. This codes for CASSSETSGGTDTQYF.

This clonotype has just a few counts. The genes are TRBV7-2 and TRBJ2-3, with 7 bases aligning to TRBD1. The V and J ends lost 5 bases and 8 bases, in that order; junction bases with no gene match: 13. The CDR3 is 15 amino acids. Germline loops: CDR1 SGHTA, CDR2 FQGNSA. Here the CDR3 reads CASSPGTDTWGTQYF. DNA for the CDR3: TGTGCCAGCAGCCCCGGGACAGACACATGGGGTACGCAGTATTTT.

This clonotype was counted a few times. The gene calls are TRBV11-2 and TRBJ1-1; D remains unclear. Germline CDR1 and CDR2: SGHAT and FQNNGV. Trimming removed 5 bases at V and 7 bases at J, with 8 bases between. This CDR3 contains 11 residues. The CDR3 reads CASSGEYEAFF. The CDR3 coding sequence is TGTGCCAGCAGCGGGGAGTATGAAGCTTTCTTT.

The chain couples TRBV7-9 to TRBJ1-1; TRBD1 is a possible D gene (6 bases). Germline V gene lookup returns CDR1 SEHNR and CDR2 FQNEAQ (reference sequence). The CDR3 contains 15 residues. The ends were cut back, 0 bases at V and 5 bases at J, with 13 bases in the middle. Here the CDR3 DNA reads TGTGCCAGCAGCTTAGCAGGGGGGGGAGGAACTGAAGCTTTCTTT. Amino acids: CASSLAGGGGTEAFF.

This clonotype was seen a handful of times. The chain joins TRBV28 to TRBJ2-5; D is unclear. V gave up 2 bases and J gave up 5 bases, with 15 bases separating them. The length of the CDR3 is 15 residues. Germline V lookup: CDR1 MDHEN, CDR2 SYDVKM. CDR3 in amino acids: CASSLDLLIGETQYF. The DNA of the CDR3 is TGTGCCAGCAGTTTAGACCTGCTAATTGGGGAGACCCAGTACTTC.

The genes are TRBV12-3 or TRBV12-4 and TRBJ2-3; tentatively, D is TRBD2 (7 bases). Trimming took 3 bases from V and 0 from J, leaving 10 bases between them. This CDR3 comprises 15 residues. DNA for the CDR3: TGTGCCAGCAGTTTCGCGGGGGCTAGCACAGATACGCAGTATTTT. Encoded protein: CASSFAGASTDTQYF.

This clonotype was seen a few times. This chain's CDR3 is CASSSGLANYEQYF. The CDR3 nucleotides read TGTGCCAGCAGCTCCGGACTAGCCAACTACGAGCAGTACTTC. The J gene is TRBJ2-7, the V gene TRBV14; 8 nucleotides match TRBD2. Germline assignment: CDR1 SGHDN and CDR2 FVKESK. The CDR3 has 14 residues. The trim removed 5 bases at V and 3 bases at J, leaving 6 bases unmatched.

The rearrangement links TRBV2 to TRBJ1-5; perhaps TRBD1 as D (5 bases). Trimming left V 8 bases short and J 2 bases short, with 16 bases between. Germline V gene sequence: CDR1 SNHLY, CDR2 FYNNEI. The CDR3 loop spans 15 amino acids. CDR3 sequence (DNA): TGTGCCAGCCTAGCAGAGGGGATAGGCAATCAGCCCCAGCATTTT. Protein product: CASLAEGIGNQPQHF.

This clonotype showed up just a few times. The chain has TRBV6-1 and TRBJ2-3; 11 bases map to TRBD2. V lost 5 bases to trimming and J lost 3 bases; unmatched junction nucleotides: 7. This CDR3 region has 16 residues. Germline V CDR1 and CDR2: MNHNS, SASEGT. Here the CDR3 DNA reads TGTGCCAGCAGTATCTCTAGCGGGGGGACGACAGATACGCAGTATTTT. Its protein is CASSISSGGTTDTQYF.

This chain connects TRBV9 to TRBJ2-5, with TRBD1 as a possible D gene (6 bases). With 4 bases removed from V and 4 bases from J, the gap between germline ends came to 17 bases. Germline V CDR1 and CDR2: SGDLS, YYNGEE. This CDR3 spans 15 amino acids. The CDR3 bases are TGTGCCAGCAGCAAATACAGGGCAGAAATAGAGACCCAGTACTTC. This translates into CASSKYRAEIETQYF.

The chain joins TRBV5-1 to TRBJ1-5; no clear D gene. Trimming took off 4 bases at V and 4 bases at J, with 9 bases between the two ends. The CDR3 totals 13 residues. CDR1 and CDR2 from the germline V gene are SGHRS and YFSETQ. CDR3 nucleotide sequence: TGCGCCAGCAGCGTTGACACTAATCAGCCCCAGCATTTT. Amino acids: CASSVDTNQPQHF.

A few counts support this clonotype. The V and J genes are TRBV5-1 and TRBJ2-7, with 11 bases that match TRBD2. This CDR3 has 16 amino acids. The V gene end was trimmed by 5 bases and the J gene end by 0 bases; junction bases not matched to a gene: 7. Germline V gene sequence: CDR1 SGHRS, CDR2 YFSETQ. The CDR3 protein is CASSELAGDSSYEQYF. CDR3 DNA: TGCGCCAGCAGTGAACTAGCGGGGGATAGCTCCTACGAGCAGTACTTC.

The chain couples TRBV13 to TRBJ2-5; D is perhaps TRBD1 (7 bases). Germline CDR1 PRHDT, CDR2 FYEKMQ (reference sequence). This CDR3 spans 14 amino acids. Trimming pared 5 bases from V and 5 bases from J, leaving 15 bases between. CDR3 coding DNA: TGTGCCAGCAGCCTAAGACAGGGAGGTGAGACCCAGTACTTC. Translation: CASSLRQGGETQYF.